This T cell receptor (beta chain) was recovered during a study of OX40 agonist ivuxolimab in advanced cancers. Overall study: Anti-PD-1, anti-PD-L1 or anti-CTLA-4 therapy given earlier was allowed, and 35% to 50% had some.

Deletions cut 6 bases from V and 1 base from J, with 13 bases between. The CDR3 extends over 14 amino acids. Per germline, CDR1 MNHEY and CDR2 SVGAGI. Points from the study as a whole: Dosing at 0.1 to 3.0 mg/kg was accompanied by clonal expansion of CD4+ and CD8+ blood T cells by week 6. More expanded clones were seen, on average, in CD8+ T cells than in CD4+.

The method was immunoSEQ multiplex PCR; TCRdb's version includes in-frame clones alone and lacks a portion of them. The data hold about 41,000 clones, with approximately 80% observed a single time. Notes on this clone: Its antigen is undetermined.

The V call is TRBV6-5, the J call TRBJ2-7; TRBD1 or TRBD2 may be the D gene (5 bases each). The input for sequencing was CD4+ or CD8+ T cells sorted from blood, taken in a trial of the OX40 agonist ivuxolimab. This TCR was sampled from an adult with an advanced solid tumor such as melanoma, head and neck, liver or kidney cancer. The CDR3 region has the DNA TGTGCCAGCAGGGGTGGTGGGGGATCCTACGAGCAGTACTTC. This sequence encodes CASRGGGGSYEQYF.